Following are 4 T cell receptor beta chains from one sample sequenced in a study of T cell repertoires in cytomegalovirus infection. Via MiXCR, TCRdb re-called the reads, giving one row per CDR3 protein. The sample holds under 300,000 distinct CDR3 sequences, 9% to 15% seen once. Sequences were obtained from PBMCs. These receptor sequences come from a human donor in good health (CMV status not recorded). Some clones in this sample may be carry-over from other donors' samples.

This clonotype was seen ten or more times. CDR3 coding DNA: TGTGCCAGCAGCTTGGGACTAGCGGGAAATCTCTACGAGCAGTACTTC. Amino acids: CASSLGLAGNLYEQYF. The rearrangement joins TRBV7-8 to TRBJ2-7; 13 nucleotides agree with TRBD2. V lost 3 bases and J lost 3; bases outside the gene matches: 5. The CDR3 is 16 amino acids. Germline lookup yields CDR1 SGHVS and CDR2 FQNEAQ.

This chain connects TRBV19 to TRBJ2-7, with unresolved D. V lost 3 bases and J 0 bases, leaving 6 bases between the germline ends. The germline gives CDR1 LNHDA, CDR2 SQIVND (reference sequence). The CDR3 is 13 residues long. CDR3 sequence reads: CASSITVSYEQYF. The CDR3 DNA reads TGTGCCAGTAGTATCACTGTCTCCTACGAGCAGTACTTC.

This clonotype was observed many times. The rearrangement links TRBV28 to TRBJ1-2; TRBD1 matches 8 bases. J gave up 6 bases and V 6 bases, and 9 bases lay outside the gene matches. CDR3 length: 14 residues. CDR1 is MDHEN, CDR2 SYDVKM, per germline. CDR3 sequence: CASSTGQGLNGYTF. The DNA of the CDR3 is TGTGCCAGCAGCACTGGACAGGGACTGAATGGCTACACCTTC.

The chain carries TRBV20-1 and TRBJ2-3, with no clear D. This CDR3 has 10 amino acids. Per germline, CDR1 DFQATT and CDR2 SNEGSKA (reference sequence). The CDR3 sequence: CSLTTDTQYF. In nucleotides, the CDR3 is TGCAGCTTAACCACAGATACGCAGTATTTT.